These 23 T cell receptor beta chains were sequenced from one sample in a study of blood T cells in healthy people across ages. Through a sample-barcoded 5' primer and a J-beta primer mix, a second PCR was run for roughly 6 to 12 cycles. TCRdb re-called the 5' RACE reads with MiXCR, one entry per CDR3 protein. The table records around 1.5 million distinct CDR3 sequences, about 35% of them present only once. The specimen sequenced was blood. The origin of the receptors is a woman aged 30 to 39 in good health.

The chain links TRBV12-3 or TRBV12-4 to TRBJ1-1, with a possible D match to TRBD1 (5 bases). Trimming left V 8 bases short and J 3 bases short, with 16 bases between. CDR3 length equals 14 residues. The CDR3 bases are TGTGCCAGCGCACGAGGTTGGGGCTACACTGAAGCTTTCTTT. Translation: CASARGWGYTEAFF.

This clonotype was picked up many times. The CDR3 reads CASSPGLGVLSDTQYF. Here the CDR3 DNA reads TGTGCCAGCAGCCCGGGACTCGGGGTCTTGTCAGATACGCAGTATTTT. The genes are TRBV5-6 and TRBJ2-3; D possibly corresponds to TRBD2 (6 bases). The CDR3 has 16 residues. Trimming stripped 4 bases from V and 4 bases from J, with 19 bases between. Germline V lookup: CDR1 SGHDT, CDR2 YYEEEE. Based on the CDR3 plus reference TRBV5-6 and TRBJ2-3, the full variable domain is DAGVTQSPTHLIKTRGQQVTLRCSPKSGHDTVSWYQQALGQGPQFIFQYYEEEERQRGNFPDRFSGHQFPNYSSELNVNALLLGDSALYLCASSPGLGVLSDTQYFGPGTRLTVL.

This clonotype was recorded only once. With a much larger clone just one base away, this may be a read error. The V call is TRBV29-1, the J call TRBJ2-1, with unresolved D. CDR3 length: 14 amino acids. The ends were cut back, 2 bases at V and 2 bases at J, with 10 bases in the middle. Germline assignment: CDR1 SQVTM and CDR2 ANQGSEA. CDR3 in amino acids: CSVEPALPYNEQFF. The CDR3 nucleotides are TGCAGCGTTGAACCGGCCCTACCCTACAATGAGCAGTTCTTC.

This clonotype was counted at least ten times. The V and J genes are TRBV11-2 and TRBJ2-3; 10 bases map to TRBD2. The germline gives CDR1 SGHAT, CDR2 FQNNGV. Trimming at V came to 3 bases and at J to 3 bases, leaving 3 bases not matched to a gene. This CDR3 region has 15 residues. CDR3 DNA sequence: TGTGCCAGCAGCTTGAGCGGGAGGGTTACAGATACGCAGTATTTT. It translates to CASSLSGRVTDTQYF.

The chain joins TRBV27 to TRBJ2-3; 9 positions agree with TRBD2. The CDR3 is 17 amino acids. The germline V gene has CDR1 MNHEY and CDR2 SMNVEV (reference sequence). J lost 2 bases, V lost 2 bases, and 8 bases had no gene match. The CDR3 coding sequence is TGTGCCAGCAGTTTACTAATGACTAGCGGCTACACAGATACGCAGTATTTT. This gives the protein CASSLLMTSGYTDTQYF.

This clonotype was observed a few times. One end of the junction fails to match germline, which may point to a read error. The chain joins TRBV5-1 to TRBJ2-7; 12 bases map to TRBD2. The CDR3 covers 15 residues. Looked up from germline, CDR1 is SGHRS and CDR2 is YFSETQ. The CDR3 loop is CASSSGLAGSYERYF. The CDR3 DNA sequence: TGCGCCAGCAGCTCCGGACTAGCGGGGTCCTACGAGCGGTACTTC.

This clonotype was observed a handful of times. V and J are TRBV12-3 or TRBV12-4 and TRBJ2-1; 8 bases fit TRBD1. Trimming took 5 bases from V and 0 from J; bases not matched to a gene: 21. The length of the CDR3 is 21 residues. The CDR3 coding sequence is TGTGCCAGCAGTCCCAGACGGTCCTCAATCGGACAGGGTGGCTCCTACAATGAGCAGTTCTTC. This encodes CASSPRRSSIGQGGSYNEQFF.

This chain joins TRBV3-1 and TRBJ2-7; D possibly matches TRBD1 or TRBD2 (5 bases each). CDR3 length equals 14 residues. The germline gives CDR1 LGHDT, CDR2 YNNKEL (reference sequence). V lost 5 bases and J 5 bases, leaving 16 bases between the germline ends. Here the CDR3 reads CASSSGTVSHEQYF. The DNA of the CDR3 is TGTGCCAGCAGCTCCGGGACGGTATCCCACGAGCAGTACTTC.

The gene calls are TRBV2 and TRBJ2-7; D perhaps matches TRBD1 (6 bases). This CDR3 contains 13 residues. Germline V gene data show CDR1 as SNHLY and CDR2 as FYNNEI. V was clipped by 6 bases and J by 5 bases, with 14 bases between them. The CDR3 loop reads CASSRGRNNEQYF. Written as DNA, the CDR3 is TGTGCCAGCAGCAGGGGTCGTAACAACGAGCAGTACTTC.

The chain recombines TRBV2 with TRBJ1-5; the D is unclear. This CDR3 is built from 13 residues. V lost 10 bases, J lost 0 bases, and 10 bases lay in between. CDR1 and CDR2 (germline): SNHLY, FYNNEI. In DNA form, the CDR3 reads TGTGCCACCAACCTTCTTAGCAATCAGCCCCAGCATTTT. It translates to CATNLLSNQPQHF.

This clonotype was observed many times. This chain links TRBV29-1 with TRBJ2-1; 12 nucleotides line up with TRBD2. The V segment lost 1 base and the J segment 4 bases; nucleotides outside the gene matches: 2. Germline V CDR1 and CDR2: SQVTM, ANQGSEA. This CDR3 contains 15 residues. Written as DNA, the CDR3 is TGCAGCGTTGAAGGTGGACTAGCGGGGTACAATGAGCAGTTCTTC. Translated: CSVEGGLAGYNEQFF.

This clonotype was seen a few times. The gene calls are TRBV5-1 and TRBJ2-1; 8 bases fit TRBD1. Germline loops: CDR1 SGHRS, CDR2 YFSETQ. CDR3 length equals 18 residues. V was pared by 0 bases and J by 3 bases, with 11 bases of the junction left unmatched. DNA for the CDR3: TGCGCCAGCAGCTTGGTCTCCGGCACAGGGGGAGTCTACAATGAGCAGTTCTTC. Residues: CASSLVSGTGGVYNEQFF.

This clonotype was seen only a few times. This chain links TRBV18 with TRBJ1-2; D ambiguous. The CDR3 spans 14 residues. CDR1 KGHSH and CDR2 LQKENI come from the germline V gene. Trimming stripped 3 bases from V and 0 bases from J, with 8 bases between. Written as DNA, the CDR3 is TGTGCCAGCTCACCCTCCCCAGCTAACTATGGCTACACCTTC. Residues: CASSPSPANYGYTF.

This rearrangement joins TRBV6-6 to TRBJ2-7; the D gene is possibly TRBD2 (5 bases). Germline V gene data show CDR1 as MNHNY and CDR2 as SVGAGI (reference sequence). This CDR3 is 14 amino acids long. The V and J ends lost 0 bases and 2 bases respectively, with 8 bases between them. The CDR3 nucleotides read TGTGCCAGCAGTTACTCGACTAATACCTACGAGCAGTACTTC. Residues: CASSYSTNTYEQYF.

V is TRBV29-1 and J is TRBJ2-7; 11 bases map to TRBD1. This CDR3 has 14 amino acids. Germline V gene sequence: CDR1 SQVTM, CDR2 ANQGSEA. Trimming took 6 bases from V and 4 from J; bases not matched to a gene: 8. The CDR3 loop is CSVSSGTGGYEQYF. CDR3 DNA sequence: TGCAGCGTCAGTTCCGGGACAGGGGGGTACGAGCAGTACTTC.

V and J are TRBV7-3 and TRBJ2-1; 8 bases fit TRBD2. The CDR3 is made up of 15 amino acids. V lost 4 bases to trimming and J lost 9 bases; unmatched junction nucleotides: 11. Germline assignment: CDR1 SGHTA and CDR2 FQGTGA. As DNA, the CDR3 is TGTGCCAGCAGCTCTAGCGGGCCGGCGGGAGGTGAGCAGTTCTTC. Protein sequence: CASSSSGPAGGEQFF.

J is TRBJ1-4 and V is TRBV5-1; D may be TRBD1 (6 bases). This CDR3 region has 20 residues. Germline CDR1 reads SGHRS; CDR2 reads YFSETQ. V dropped 0 bases and J dropped 0 bases, with 21 bases sitting between them. This CDR3 reads CASSLAGWQGQKATNEKLFF. The CDR3 nucleotides read TGCGCCAGCAGCTTGGCAGGTTGGCAGGGGCAAAAAGCAACTAATGAAAAACTGTTTTTT.

The sample holds a few counts of this clonotype. V gene TRBV20-1 combines with J gene TRBJ2-1, with TRBD2 matching over 13 bases. The CDR3 is made up of 14 amino acids. V lost 6 bases to trimming and J lost 7 bases; unmatched junction nucleotides: 6. Germline V CDR1 and CDR2: DFQATT, SNEGSKA (reference sequence). CDR3 coding DNA: TGCAGTGCCTACACTAGCGGGAGGGGTAATGAGCAGTTCTTC. Translation gives CSAYTSGRGNEQFF.

This clonotype was picked up a small number of times. V gene TRBV20-1 combines with J gene TRBJ2-4; TRBD2 matches at 10 bases. J lost 13 bases, V lost 4 bases, and 13 bases had no gene match. The germline V gene encodes CDR1 DFQATT and CDR2 SNEGSKA (reference sequence). The CDR3 sequence is 14 residues long. The CDR3 loop reads CSAIAGGAYNEQYF. The DNA for the CDR3 is TGCAGTGCTATAGCGGGAGGTGCCTACAATGAGCAGTACTTC.

This clonotype was seen once. The chain recombines TRBV29-1 with TRBJ2-3, with TRBD1 as a possible D gene (6 bases). CDR1 is SQVTM and CDR2 is ANQGSEA in the germline V gene. Deletions cut 5 bases from V and 0 bases from J, with 18 bases between. The CDR3 extends over 16 amino acids. Written as DNA, the CDR3 is TGCAGCGTTACCGGACAGACAGTAATGAGCACAGATACGCAGTATTTT. Its protein is CSVTGQTVMSTDTQYF.

The chain is built from TRBV7-8 and TRBJ1-4; D possibly corresponds to TRBD1 (6 bases). The CDR3 loop spans 16 amino acids. From germline, CDR1 is SGHVS and CDR2 FQNEAQ. With 5 bases removed from V and 8 bases from J, the gap between germline ends came to 21 bases. The DNA of the CDR3 is TGTGCCAGCAGCCCACCCAGCGGGGGGCTGACGGAAAAACTGTTTTTT. This encodes CASSPPSGGLTEKLFF.

V and J are TRBV12-3 or TRBV12-4 and TRBJ2-7, with a possible D match to TRBD1 (7 bases). This CDR3 has 15 amino acids. Trimming removed 7 bases at V and 1 base at J, with 17 bases between. The CDR3 DNA is TGTGCCAGCAAAAGGGCGGGACAGATATCCTACGAGCAGTACTTC. Encoded protein: CASKRAGQISYEQYF.

The CDR3 sequence: CASSFTAGREEQYF. Here the CDR3 DNA reads TGCGCCAGCAGCTTCACGGCAGGGCGAGAGGAGCAGTACTTC. The chain carries TRBV5-1 and TRBJ2-7; tentative D call: TRBD1 (5 bases). Germline V gene sequence: CDR1 SGHRS, CDR2 YFSETQ. V was clipped by 2 bases and J by 7 bases, with 16 bases between them. The CDR3 length is 14 residues.